The clone carrying this T cell receptor beta chain was picked up a small number of times. No antigen is known for it. This sample is part of a study of radiation and T cells in renal cell carcinoma. General observations from the study: In blood, top tumor clones expanded by 2 weeks, shrinking by 4. No pretreatment tumor biopsies were available for baseline clonotypes.

Germline lookup yields CDR1 SGHTA and CDR2 FQGNSA. Trimming removed 2 bases at V and 0 bases at J, with 14 bases between. This CDR3 has 17 residues. Using immunoSEQ multiplex PCR, the repertoire was profiled, and TCRdb retains in-frame clones only, with some absent. The sample lists around 78,000 clones; about nine tenths were seen once. The time point here: blood 4 weeks post-SBRT, at nephrectomy. Described treatment: 15 Gy SBRT to primary tumor, nephrectomy 4 weeks later. Nephrectomy followed 15 Gy stereotactic body radiation by 4 weeks. Radiation-treated patients gave blood at baseline, week 2 and week 4.

Sequenced here: blood, sampled from a patient whose treatment included radiotherapy and nephrectomy. The origin of this receptor is a woman in her sixties or seventies with renal cell carcinoma. The gene calls are TRBV7-2 and TRBJ1-5; D is perhaps TRBD1 (6 bases). CDR3 sequence (DNA): TGTGCCAGCAGCTTAAAGGCAGGGGCCCATAGCAATCAGCCCCAGCATTTT. Amino acid sequence: CASSLKAGAHSNQPQHF.